The text below deals with one T cell receptor beta chain. Its antigen is still unknown. MiXCR was run by TCRdb on the reads, yielding one entry per CDR3 protein. The sample records 80,000 or so distinct CDR3 sequences, around 40% being singletons. This sample was taken from a study of T cell repertoires in cytomegalovirus infection. Whole-study context: Carrying CMV and the relevant HLA type showed in public TCR beta signatures.

Regarding the study as a whole: Summed public TCR beta family frequency identified CMV carriers bearing the relevant HLA.

The CDR3 sequence is 14 residues long. V was clipped by 3 bases and J by 1 base, with 9 bases between them. The receptor was isolated from a human donor in good health (CMV status not recorded). Some clones in this sample may be carry-over from other donors' samples. The chain employs TRBV12-3 or TRBV12-4 and TRBJ2-5, with D possibly being TRBD1 (6 bases). The sequencing used CD8+ T cells from cultured PBMCs, collected from culture after CMV antigen stimulation. The chain's CDR3 is CASSFGRGQETQYF. In DNA form, the CDR3 reads TGTGCCAGCAGTTTCGGCAGGGGCCAAGAGACCCAGTACTTC.